One sample yielded the 28 T cell receptor beta chains listed below, sequenced in a study of blood T cell repertoires in COVID-19. Clones were sequenced by immunoSEQ multiplex PCR, and TCRdb holds only the in-frame ones, with some missing. The table includes under 250,000 clones, approximately 90% detected once. The specimen sequenced was peripheral blood. These receptor sequences come from a man aged 45-65 years with COVID-19, enrolled during active disease.

The chain links TRBV28 to TRBJ2-1; TRBD2 aligns across 10 bases. CDR1 and CDR2 (germline): MDHEN, SYDVKM. This CDR3 contains 14 residues. The V and J ends lost 8 bases and 7 bases, in that order; junction bases with no gene match: 8. The CDR3 protein is CASYSSGRANEQFF. DNA of the CDR3: TGTGCCAGCTACTCCAGCGGGAGGGCGAATGAGCAGTTCTTC.

This clone was counted only a few times. The chain employs TRBV11-2 and TRBJ2-1; 7 bases map to TRBD2. From germline, CDR1 is SGHAT and CDR2 FQNNGV. V lost 5 bases, J lost 5 bases, and 9 bases stayed unmatched. The CDR3 contains 15 residues. In DNA, the CDR3 is TGTGCCAGCAGCCCCCAGCGGGAAAGGAACAATGAGCAGTTCTTC. It translates to CASSPQRERNNEQFF.

J is TRBJ1-5 and V is TRBV28, with TRBD1 matching over 7 bases. CDR1 MDHEN and CDR2 SYDVKM come from the germline V gene. V was pared by 5 bases and J by 2 bases, with 9 bases of the junction left unmatched. The CDR3 has 16 residues. The CDR3 bases are TGTGCCAGCAGTGTTTGGACAGGAGGTGGCAATCAGCCCCAGCATTTT. Residues: CASSVWTGGGNQPQHF.

The chain combines TRBV20-1 with TRBJ1-2; D uncertain. CDR3 length: 13 residues. Germline CDR1 reads DFQATT; CDR2 reads SNEGSKA (reference sequence). Deletions cut 3 bases from V and 2 bases from J, with 10 bases between. This CDR3 is CSASDTRNYGYTF. The CDR3 nucleotides read TGCAGTGCTAGTGACACTCGGAACTATGGCTACACCTTC.

V and J are TRBV15 and TRBJ2-1; 10 bases match TRBD2. Germline assignment: CDR1 LNHNV and CDR2 YYDKDF (reference sequence). V was pared by 0 bases and J by 8 bases, with 13 bases of the junction left unmatched. The CDR3 is made up of 18 amino acids. The CDR3 is CATSRDLGPGLAPDEQFF. CDR3 nucleotides: TGTGCCACCAGCAGAGATTTAGGGCCGGGACTAGCGCCGGATGAGCAGTTCTTC.

The rearrangement links TRBV10-3 to TRBJ1-6, with a possible D match to TRBD1 (5 bases). The CDR3 is made up of 17 amino acids. From germline, CDR1 is ENHRY and CDR2 SYGVKD. V lost 0 bases, J lost 7 bases, and 16 bases lay in between. The CDR3 loop reads CAISESLGRAENSPLHF. CDR3 nucleotide sequence: TGTGCCATCAGTGAGTCCCTAGGCAGGGCGGAGAATTCACCCCTCCACTTT.

The chain joins TRBV6-2 or TRBV6-3 to TRBJ1-5, with TRBD1 matching 8 bases. Germline V gives CDR1 MNHEY, CDR2 SVGEGT. The junction had 17 bases not matched to a gene; V was cut back by 0 bases and J by 1 base. This CDR3 has 21 residues. CDR3: CASSYSMGRQGASKSNQPQHF. The DNA for the CDR3 is TGTGCCAGCAGTTACTCGATGGGCCGCCAGGGGGCGAGTAAGAGCAATCAGCCCCAGCATTTT.

The genes are TRBV6-5 and TRBJ2-7; D is unclear. The germline gives CDR1 MNHEY, CDR2 SVGAGI. The V end lost 2 bases, the J end lost 4 bases, and 6 bases lay between the germline ends. The CDR3 runs to 12 residues. CDR3 nucleotide sequence: TGTGCCAGCAGTTACGACGGGTACGAGCAGTACTTC. Translating gives CASSYDGYEQYF.

The gene calls are TRBV19 and TRBJ2-3; 7 bases are shared with TRBD2. This CDR3 is built from 15 residues. Germline V gives CDR1 LNHDA, CDR2 SQIVND (reference sequence). After removal of 5 bases from V and 8 bases from J, the junction contained 13 bases not matched to a gene. The CDR3 region has the DNA TGTGCCAGTAGTCTTAGCGGGCCTCGTTACGCTACGCAGTATTTT. Protein sequence: CASSLSGPRYATQYF.

The chain employs TRBV12-5 and TRBJ2-5, with 10 bases identical to TRBD1. Germline V gives CDR1 LGHNT, CDR2 FRNRAP. The J segment lost 3 bases and the V segment lost 4 bases, leaving 5 bases of the junction unmatched. The length of the CDR3 is 15 residues. CDR3 residues: CASGYWDRGEETQYF. CDR3 DNA: TGTGCTAGTGGTTACTGGGACAGGGGAGAAGAGACCCAGTACTTC.

The J gene is TRBJ2-5, the V gene TRBV9; 8 bases are a match to TRBD2. The germline V gene encodes CDR1 SGDLS and CDR2 YYNGEE. The CDR3 runs 17 residues. V shed 0 bases and J 4 bases; nucleotides not matched to a gene: 11. The CDR3 sequence is CASSVAVSGGGPETQYF. DNA of the CDR3: TGTGCCAGCAGCGTAGCGGTGAGCGGCGGGGGGCCAGAGACCCAGTACTTC. The entire variable domain, with the rest obtained from reference TRBV9 and TRBJ2-5, is as follows: DSGVTQTPKHLITATGQRVTLRCSPRSGDLSVYWYQQSLDQGLQFLIQYYNGEERAKGNILERFSAQQFPDLHSELNLSSLELGDSALYFCASSVAVSGGGPETQYFGPGTRLLVL.

V is TRBV6-5 and J is TRBJ1-2; 8 nucleotides align to TRBD1. Per germline, CDR1 MNHEY and CDR2 SVGAGI. The CDR3 extends over 14 amino acids. The V segment lost 6 bases and the J segment 4 bases; nucleotides outside the gene matches: 7. CDR3 in amino acids: CASRSDGTGYGYTF. CDR3 DNA sequence: TGTGCCAGCAGATCAGACGGGACAGGCTATGGCTACACCTTC.

This chain joins TRBV6-2 or TRBV6-3 and TRBJ1-1, with 8 positions matching TRBD1. Germline CDR1 reads MNHEY; CDR2 reads SVGEGT. The junction had 6 bases not matched to a gene; V was cut back by 0 bases and J by 6 bases. CDR3 length: 15 residues. CDR3 DNA: TGTGCCAGCAGTTACTCCGGACAGGGTATCCCTGAAGCTTTCTTT. Protein: CASSYSGQGIPEAFF.

In its sample, this clone was seen once. This rearrangement joins TRBV27 to TRBJ2-3; D might be TRBD1 (6 bases). Trimming pared 3 bases from V and 2 bases from J, leaving 15 bases between. The V gene's germline CDR1 is MNHEY and CDR2 SMNVEV (reference sequence). There are 16 residues in the CDR3. The CDR3 nucleotides read TGTGCCAGCAGTTTGGGGCAGGGGCCTTTCACAGATACGCAGTATTTT. Translating it yields CASSLGQGPFTDTQYF.

This rearrangement joins TRBV4-3 to TRBJ1-2; tentatively, D is TRBD1 (5 bases). CDR3 length: 16 amino acids. Per the germline V gene, CDR1 is LGHNA and CDR2 is YSLEER. The ends were cut back, 1 base at V and 6 bases at J, with 18 bases in the middle. The CDR3 region has the DNA TGCGCCAGCAGCCAAGTCTCCGACGGGACTGTGGATGGCTACACCTTC. Its protein is CASSQVSDGTVDGYTF.

The V gene is TRBV28, the J gene TRBJ1-1; a weak D match, TRBD1 (5 bases). CDR3 length: 14 residues. The ends were cut back, 3 bases at V and 0 bases at J, with 8 bases in the middle. Looked up from germline, CDR1 is MDHEN and CDR2 is SYDVKM. The CDR3 DNA sequence: TGTGCCAGCAGTTTGGACACAATGAACACTGAAGCTTTCTTT. Its protein is CASSLDTMNTEAFF.

The rearrangement uses TRBV3-1 (or the pseudogene TRBV3-2) and TRBJ1-2, with a weak D call TRBD1 (5 bases). CDR3 length equals 13 residues. Per germline, CDR1 LGHDT and CDR2 YNNKEL (reference sequence). V shed 1 base and J shed 7 bases, with 10 bases lying between them. The CDR3 here is CASSQGGEGGYTF. In nucleotides, the CDR3 is TGTGCCAGCAGCCAAGGGGGGGAAGGTGGCTACACCTTC.

The chain carries TRBV3-1 (or the pseudogene TRBV3-2) and TRBJ2-7; a weak D match, TRBD2 (6 bases). Germline CDR1 is LGHDT and CDR2 is YNNKEL (reference sequence). V lost 5 bases to trimming and J lost 3 bases, with 17 bases between them. The CDR3 has 15 amino acids. CDR3 sequence reads: CASSFRDWPLYEQYF. Written as DNA, the CDR3 is TGTGCCAGCAGCTTCCGGGACTGGCCTCTCTACGAGCAGTACTTC.

Only one count was recorded for this clone. The chain has TRBV15 and TRBJ2-3; 9 bases are shared with TRBD2. There are 16 residues in the CDR3. Looked up from germline, CDR1 is LNHNV and CDR2 is YYDKDF (reference sequence). V shed 0 bases and J 5 bases; nucleotides not matched to a gene: 6. The CDR3 here is CATSRDMALAGDTQYF. The CDR3 nucleotides read TGTGCCACCAGCAGAGATATGGCACTAGCGGGAGATACGCAGTATTTT.

The rearrangement links TRBV30 to TRBJ2-5; 10 positions match TRBD1. Germline V CDR1 and CDR2: GTSNPN, SVGIG (reference sequence). With 3 bases clipped from V and 4 bases from J, the junction kept 8 bases outside the gene matches. The CDR3 is 15 amino acids. The CDR3 region has the DNA TGTGCCTGGAGCCAGAGACAGGGGGCAGGAGAGACCCAGTACTTC. It yields the protein CAWSQRQGAGETQYF.

V usage is TRBV6-5 and J usage is TRBJ2-7; 8 bases agree with TRBD1. The V gene's germline CDR1 is MNHEY and CDR2 SVGAGI. The CDR3 sequence is 13 residues long. J lost 2 bases, V lost 7 bases, and 4 bases had no gene match. CDR3 coding DNA: TGTGCCAGCACCAGGGGGCGCGCCTACGAGCAGTACTTC. Translated, it gives CASTRGRAYEQYF.

The chain links TRBV10-3 to TRBJ2-5, with 7 positions matching TRBD1. CDR1 is ENHRY, CDR2 SYGVKD, per germline. This CDR3 contains 13 residues. V gave up 4 bases and J gave up 5 bases; unmatched junction bases: 4. The CDR3 loop is CAISGTGRETQYF. Written as DNA, the CDR3 is TGTGCCATCAGTGGGACAGGTCGGGAGACCCAGTACTTC.

The rearrangement links TRBV19 to TRBJ1-2, with 7 bases lining up with TRBD1. The CDR3 is 14 amino acids. Germline CDR1 is LNHDA and CDR2 is SQIVND (reference sequence). V shed 5 bases, J shed 8 bases, and the junction held 11 bases outside the gene matches. The chain's CDR3 is CASSYNTGVGGYTF. The DNA of the CDR3 is TGTGCCAGTAGTTACAACACAGGGGTGGGAGGCTACACCTTC.

A word on this clone: The junction shows a germline mismatch at one end, possibly a read error. CDR3 nucleotide sequence: TGTGCTAGCAGCCCCGGGACTGCGGAGACCCAGTACTTC. This sequence encodes CASSPGTAETQYF. V is TRBV7-7 and J is TRBJ2-5; tentative D call: TRBD2 (6 bases). CDR3 length: 13 amino acids. Germline V gene data show CDR1 as SSHAT and CDR2 as FNYEAQ (reference sequence).

The chain carries TRBV27 and TRBJ1-2; possibly TRBD1 for D (5 bases). The CDR3 contains 15 residues. The germline V gene has CDR1 MNHEY and CDR2 SMNVEV (reference sequence). Trimming took 8 bases from V and 8 from J, leaving 24 bases between them. This CDR3 reads CASPTAGTGKEGYTF. The CDR3 nucleotides are TGTGCCAGCCCTACCGCCGGGACTGGGAAAGAGGGCTACACCTTC.

The chain carries TRBV29-1 and TRBJ2-1; 11 positions agree with TRBD2. Germline V CDR1 and CDR2: SQVTM, ANQGSEA. Trimming at V came to 0 bases and at J to 9 bases, leaving 10 bases not matched to a gene. The CDR3 has 16 residues. The CDR3 spells CSVEDTGLAALGEQFF. CDR3 in DNA: TGCAGCGTTGAAGATACGGGACTAGCGGCCCTAGGTGAGCAGTTCTTC.

This rearrangement joins TRBV19 to TRBJ2-7; D is possibly TRBD1 (6 bases). In germline, CDR1 is LNHDA, CDR2 SQIVND (reference sequence). The CDR3 extends over 15 amino acids. V lost 3 bases and J lost 2, with 14 bases in between. In DNA, the CDR3 is TGTGCCAGTAGTATGTCGACAGGAACCACCTACGAGCAGTACTTC. Protein product: CASSMSTGTTYEQYF.

The chain couples TRBV2 to TRBJ2-7, with 9 bases that match TRBD1. Germline loops: CDR1 SNHLY, CDR2 FYNNEI. With V trimmed by 9 bases and J by 7 bases, 10 bases remained unmatched. There are 13 residues in the CDR3. The CDR3 region is CARGMDRGREQYF. In DNA, the CDR3 is TGTGCCAGGGGGATGGACAGGGGACGGGAGCAGTACTTC.